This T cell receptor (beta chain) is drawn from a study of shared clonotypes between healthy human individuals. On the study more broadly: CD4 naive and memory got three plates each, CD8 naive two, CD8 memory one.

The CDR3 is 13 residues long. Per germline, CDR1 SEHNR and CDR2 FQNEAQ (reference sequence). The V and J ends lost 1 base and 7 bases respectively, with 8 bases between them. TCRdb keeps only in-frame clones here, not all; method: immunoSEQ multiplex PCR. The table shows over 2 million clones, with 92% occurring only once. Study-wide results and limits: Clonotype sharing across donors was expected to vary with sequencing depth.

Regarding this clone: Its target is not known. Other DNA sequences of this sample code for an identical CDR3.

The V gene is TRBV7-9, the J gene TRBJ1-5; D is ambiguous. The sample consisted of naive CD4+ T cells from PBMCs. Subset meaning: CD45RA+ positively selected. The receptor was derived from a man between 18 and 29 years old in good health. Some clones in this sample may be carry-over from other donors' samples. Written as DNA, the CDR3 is TGTGCCAGCAGCTTAGGGGGAGGGCAGCCCCAGCATTTT. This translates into CASSLGGGQPQHF.